This TCR beta chain was recovered during a study of T cell responses to AZD1222 COVID-19 vaccine. This CDR3 is 14 amino acids long. The V gene's germline CDR1 is SGHAT and CDR2 FQDESV (reference sequence). With V trimmed by 2 bases and J by 4 bases, 4 bases remained unmatched. Pooled together were second doses at about 4 or about 12 weeks. To note about this clone: The antigen remains unidentified.

Clones were read by immunoSEQ multiplex PCR, and TCRdb kept only the in-frame ones, dropping some. The table includes around 120,000 clones, around 93% detected once. Regarding the study as a whole: Researchers report vaccine-associated CD4 TCRs spanning spike, with dominance at 160-218 and 743-854. Possibly, clonal diversity was underestimated; donors were largely white British and included more females. Spike-specific TCRs gained breadth and depth after people received two AZD1222 doses.

The receptor was derived from an adult who received the AZD1222 COVID-19 vaccine. The sequencing used peripheral blood, collected 28 days after the second AZD1222 dose. The rearrangement joins TRBV11-1 to TRBJ1-2, with 7 bases identical to TRBD1. The CDR3 region is CASSLRGDSYGYTF. The CDR3 bases are TGTGCCAGCAGCTTAAGGGGGGACAGCTATGGCTACACCTTC.